These 16 T cell receptor beta chains were all obtained from the same sample, sequenced in a study of T cell responses to AZD1222 COVID-19 vaccine. Sequencing used immunoSEQ multiplex PCR; TCRdb keeps in-frame clones, though not all of them. This sample yields 150,000 to 200,000 clones, of which roughly nine tenths are seen a single time; under 2% belongs to the top ten. The source material was peripheral blood, sampled 28 days after the second AZD1222 dose. The origin of the receptors is an adult who received the AZD1222 COVID-19 vaccine.

V is TRBV11-2 and J is TRBJ1-5, with unresolved D. With 1 base removed from V and 0 bases from J, the gap between germline ends came to 10 bases. Germline values: CDR1 SGHAT, CDR2 FQNNGV. There are 16 residues in the CDR3. The CDR3 protein is CASSLGSGHSNQPQHF. The DNA of the CDR3 is TGTGCCAGCAGCTTAGGTTCCGGGCATAGCAATCAGCCCCAGCATTTT.

This clone has a single count. This sequence joins TRBV18 and TRBJ2-7, with D possibly TRBD2 on 7 matching bases. The CDR3 is 13 residues long. From germline, CDR1 is KGHSH and CDR2 LQKENI. V gave up 0 bases and J gave up 6 bases, with 9 bases separating them. CDR3 sequence: CASSPPGGLEQYF. CDR3 DNA sequence: TGTGCCAGCTCACCACCGGGGGGGCTCGAGCAGTACTTC. Supplemented by reference TRBV18 and TRBJ2-7, the full variable domain reads NAGVMQNPRHLVRRRGQEARLRCSPMKGHSHVYWYRQLPEEGLKFMVYLQKENIIDESGMPKERFSAEFPKEGPSILRIQQVVRGDSAAYFCASSPPGGLEQYFGPGTRLTVT.

The rearrangement links TRBV27 to TRBJ2-7; 7 nucleotides match TRBD2. Germline V gene sequence: CDR1 MNHEY, CDR2 SMNVEV (reference sequence). The CDR3 is 14 amino acids. V was clipped by 0 bases and J by 3 bases; unmatched bases: 2. In DNA, the CDR3 is TGTGCCAGCAGTTTATCCGGGACTAACTACGAGCAGTACTTC. Translated: CASSLSGTNYEQYF.

The rearrangement joins TRBV12-1 to TRBJ2-7. TRBV12-1 is marked as a pseudogene. This CDR3 has 17 residues. CDR3 DNA: TGTGCCAGCAGCTTTGAAGGGCGCGGTAGAAACTCCTACGAGCAGTACTTC. Encoded protein: CASSFEGRGRNSYEQYF.

This chain joins TRBV7-8 and TRBJ1-3, with 8 bases fitting TRBD1. V was clipped by 1 base and J by 4 bases; unmatched bases: 12. This CDR3 has 18 residues. CDR1 SGHVS and CDR2 FQNEAQ come from the germline V gene. This CDR3 reads CASSLGWTGQRDGNTIYF. CDR3 DNA sequence: TGTGCCAGCAGCTTAGGTTGGACAGGGCAGCGAGACGGAAACACCATATATTTT. Variable domain in full (rest from reference TRBV7-8 and TRBJ1-3): GAGVSQSPRYKVAKRGQDVALRCDPISGHVSLFWYQQALGQGPEFLTYFQNEAQLDKSGLPSDRFFAERPEGSVSTLKIQRTQQEDSAVYLCASSLGWTGQRDGNTIYFGEGSWLTVV.

V gene TRBV5-6 combines with J gene TRBJ2-2; either TRBD1 or TRBD2 may supply D (5 bases each). The germline CDR1 and CDR2 sequences are SGHDT and YYEEEE. There are 15 residues in the CDR3. V was cut by 2 bases and J by 5 bases, with 13 bases left in between. The CDR3 loop reads CASSLPGQVTGELFF. CDR3 sequence (DNA): TGTGCCAGCAGCTTACCGGGGCAAGTAACCGGGGAGCTGTTTTTT.

This clone was seen more than once but under ten times. The gene calls are TRBV7-2 and TRBJ1-5; 10 nucleotides align to TRBD1. CDR1 and CDR2 (germline): SGHTA, FQGNSA. The CDR3 runs 17 residues. The junction had 9 bases not matched to a gene; V was cut back by 0 bases and J by 7 bases. The DNA of the CDR3 is TGTGCCAGCAGCTTAGCGCCCTGGACAGGGGGAGGACAGCCCCAGCATTTT. It is translated as CASSLAPWTGGGQPQHF.

V usage is TRBV6-8 and J usage is TRBJ1-3, with D hard to call. Trimming shortened V by 2 bases and J by 0 bases, and 14 bases separated the two germline ends. Germline-derived CDR1 and CDR2 are MNHGY and SAAAGT. The CDR3 totals 17 residues. The CDR3 nucleotides are TGTGCCAGCAGTTACGGGGTCCACTGGAGCTCTGGAAACACCATATATTTT. Its protein product is CASSYGVHWSSGNTIYF.

The chain uses TRBV10-3 and TRBJ2-5; 7 bases are shared with TRBD2. Germline V gene lookup returns CDR1 ENHRY and CDR2 SYGVKD. Losses at the gene ends were 4 bases for V and 3 bases for J; bases not matched to a gene: 8. This CDR3 contains 15 residues. The DNA of the CDR3 is TGTGCCATCAGTGTCTCGCGGGGGTCAGAAGAGACCCAGTACTTC. Amino acid sequence: CAISVSRGSEETQYF.

The chain combines TRBV9 with TRBJ1-3; D possibly corresponds to TRBD1 (6 bases). The CDR3 loop spans 13 amino acids. V was cut by 3 bases and J by 3 bases, with 7 bases left in between. Germline V gives CDR1 SGDLS, CDR2 YYNGEE. CDR3 sequence reads: CASSGTVGNTIYF. CDR3 nucleotides: TGTGCCAGCAGCGGGACAGTTGGAAACACCATATATTTT.

The J gene is TRBJ1-5, the V gene TRBV20-1; D is ambiguous. Between the trimmed V and J ends, which lost 3 bases and 0 bases, there was a span of 12 bases. CDR3 length: 15 amino acids. Germline values: CDR1 DFQATT, CDR2 SNEGSKA (reference sequence). Here the CDR3 reads CSASISAHSNQPQHF. The DNA for the CDR3 is TGCAGTGCTAGTATCAGCGCCCATAGCAATCAGCCCCAGCATTTT.

The chain couples TRBV7-3 to TRBJ2-3, with D tentatively TRBD2 (6 bases). The V end lost 3 bases, the J end lost 6 bases, and 19 bases lay between the germline ends. The germline gives CDR1 SGHTA, CDR2 FQGTGA. The CDR3 has 16 amino acids. CDR3 in DNA: TGTGCCAGCAGCTTCACCTTAGCGGCCGCCCGCGATACGCAGTATTTT. Encoded protein: CASSFTLAAARDTQYF.

This clone has a single count. The chain joins TRBV5-1 to TRBJ2-5; TRBD2 matches at 8 bases. The CDR3 totals 17 residues. CDR1 and CDR2 from the germline V gene are SGHRS and YFSETQ. The V and J ends lost 0 bases and 4 bases, in that order; junction bases with no gene match: 11. CDR3 DNA sequence: TGCGCCAGCAGCTTGGCCGGCCGGAGCGGGAGACGAGAGACCCAGTACTTC. This translates into CASSLAGRSGRRETQYF.

The chain joins TRBV6-5 to TRBJ2-1, with 9 nucleotides matching TRBD1. This CDR3 has 15 amino acids. Per the germline V gene, CDR1 is MNHEY and CDR2 is SVGAGI. V trimming: 6 bases; J trimming: 4 bases; junction bases outside the gene matches: 7. CDR3 bases: TGTGCCAGCAGCCTTACAGGGGGCTCATACAATGAGCAGTTCTTC. Translating gives CASSLTGGSYNEQFF.

The chain joins TRBV6-5 to TRBJ1-1; possible D gene TRBD1, 5 bases. Germline assignment: CDR1 MNHEY and CDR2 SVGAGI. The length of the CDR3 is 14 residues. V was cut by 6 bases and J by 3 bases, with 14 bases left in between. The CDR3 here is CASSLQGLYTEAFF. CDR3 DNA sequence: TGTGCCAGCAGCCTTCAGGGTCTCTACACTGAAGCTTTCTTT.

The rearrangement links TRBV29-1 to TRBJ1-1, with D possibly TRBD1 on 5 matching bases. V was shortened by 3 bases and J by 1 base, with 9 bases between the two germline ends. The CDR3 sequence is 13 residues long. The germline V gene encodes CDR1 SQVTM and CDR2 ANQGSEA. CDR3 DNA sequence: TGCAGCGTTGACGGGGGGTCGAACACTGAAGCTTTCTTT. This gives the protein CSVDGGSNTEAFF.